A selection of T cell receptor beta chains follows, all from one sample in a study of blood T cell repertoires in COVID-19. Here immunoSEQ multiplex PCR was the method, and the copy in TCRdb shows in-frame clones only, minus some. The repertoire has about 120,000 clones, 87% of them found once; the top ten carry 25% to 35%. Sequences were obtained from peripheral blood. The receptors originated from a woman in her 70s with acute or convalescent COVID-19. The CDR3 runs from the conserved cysteine through the conserved F or W. The order of the fields is D gene, J gene, clone size, V gene, CDR3 DNA, CDR3 protein. A D gene is named only where the DNA matches it firmly. Clone size is shown for a subset of rows, as once, few, many or a class of expanded clone.

d_call: TRBD1; j_call: TRBJ2-4; clone_size: -; v_call: TRBV5-1; cdr3_nt: TGCGCCAGCAGTACCGGGACAGGGGGAAACATTCAGTACTTC; cdr3_aa: CASSTGTGGNIQYF
d_call: -; j_call: TRBJ2-3; clone_size: -; v_call: TRBV28; cdr3_nt: TGTGCCAGCAGTTCATACTCTGCACCTTCCACAGATACGCAGTATTTT; cdr3_aa: CASSSYSAPSTDTQYF
d_call: -; j_call: TRBJ1-5; clone_size: -; v_call: TRBV18; cdr3_nt: TGTGCCAGCTCACTCGACTGGGTTCAGCCCCAGCATTTT; cdr3_aa: CASSLDWVQPQHF
d_call: TRBD1; j_call: TRBJ2-7; clone_size: -; v_call: TRBV6-5; cdr3_nt: TGTGCCAGCAGGTTCCTACAGGGGCCCTTCTACGAGCAGTACTTC; cdr3_aa: CASRFLQGPFYEQYF
d_call: TRBD1; j_call: TRBJ2-7; clone_size: -; v_call: TRBV30; cdr3_nt: TGTGCCTGGAGGAGGACAGGGCCTTACGAGCAGTACTTC; cdr3_aa: CAWRRTGPYEQYF
d_call: TRBD1; j_call: TRBJ1-2; clone_size: -; v_call: TRBV6-5; cdr3_nt: TGTGCCAGCAGCTTCCTAGACAGGGCTAACTATGGCTACACCTTC; cdr3_aa: CASSFLDRANYGYTF
d_call: TRBD1; j_call: TRBJ1-2; clone_size: -; v_call: TRBV3-1/TRBV3-2; cdr3_nt: TGTGCCAGCAGCCTTAGACAGGGGGCAGGCTACACCTTC; cdr3_aa: CASSLRQGAGYTF
d_call: -; j_call: TRBJ2-2; clone_size: -; v_call: TRBV2; cdr3_nt: TGTGCCAGCAGTATGGGGGGTGGCACCGGGGAGCTGTTTTTT; cdr3_aa: CASSMGGGTGELFF
d_call: -; j_call: TRBJ2-6; clone_size: -; v_call: TRBV30; cdr3_nt: TGTGCCTGCCTCGGGGGCTCTGGGGCCAACGTCCTGACTTTC; cdr3_aa: CACLGGSGANVLTF
d_call: TRBD2; j_call: TRBJ2-1; clone_size: -; v_call: TRBV18; cdr3_nt: TGTGCCAGCTCACCAACGCGGGGGGGCTCCTACAATGAGCAGTTCTTC; cdr3_aa: CASSPTRGGSYNEQFF
d_call: -; j_call: TRBJ1-5; clone_size: -; v_call: TRBV6-5; cdr3_nt: TGTGCCAGCAGCGAGGGTTCCAGCAATCAGCCCCAGCATTTT; cdr3_aa: CASSEGSSNQPQHF
d_call: TRBD2; j_call: TRBJ2-1; clone_size: -; v_call: TRBV13; cdr3_nt: TGTGCCAGCAGCCCTAAACTAGCGGGGGCATACAATGAGCAGTTCTTC; cdr3_aa: CASSPKLAGAYNEQFF
d_call: -; j_call: TRBJ2-7; clone_size: -; v_call: TRBV6-5; cdr3_nt: TGTGCCAGCAGTTACTCGCAGGGGTCCTACGAGCAGTACTTC; cdr3_aa: CASSYSQGSYEQYF
d_call: -; j_call: TRBJ2-5; clone_size: -; v_call: TRBV3-1/TRBV3-2; cdr3_nt: TGTGCCAGCAGCCAAGAACAGGGGAGGGAGACCCAGTACTTC; cdr3_aa: CASSQEQGRETQYF
d_call: TRBD1; j_call: TRBJ1-1; clone_size: once; v_call: TRBV28; cdr3_nt: TGTGCCAGCACAGGGGGCGGCACTGAAGCTTTCTTT; cdr3_aa: CASTGGGTEAFF
d_call: -; j_call: TRBJ1-4; clone_size: once; v_call: TRBV5-6; cdr3_nt: TGTGCCAGCAGCTCGGTGGACACCGCCAATGAAAAACTGTTTTTT; cdr3_aa: CASSSVDTANEKLFF
d_call: TRBD2; j_call: TRBJ2-7; clone_size: -; v_call: TRBV10-2; cdr3_nt: TGCGCCAGCAGGGGGACTAGAGCTTATGGGCAGTACTTC; cdr3_aa: CASRGTRAYGQYF
d_call: -; j_call: TRBJ1-5; clone_size: -; v_call: TRBV7-2; cdr3_nt: TGTGCCAGCAGCTTGGGAGTTAGCAATCAGCCCCAGCATTTT; cdr3_aa: CASSLGVSNQPQHF
d_call: TRBD1; j_call: TRBJ1-1; clone_size: -; v_call: TRBV30; cdr3_nt: TGTGCCTGGAGTGTACCAGGGGGACGAGACACTGAAGCTTTCTTT; cdr3_aa: CAWSVPGGRDTEAFF
d_call: -; j_call: TRBJ1-2; clone_size: -; v_call: TRBV29-1; cdr3_nt: TGCAGCTCGCCAGGATATTCTAACTATGGCTACACCTTC; cdr3_aa: CSSPGYSNYGYTF
d_call: -; j_call: TRBJ1-4; clone_size: -; v_call: TRBV30; cdr3_nt: TGTGCCTGGAGTATGGACCCCAGGGGAAAACTGTTTTTT; cdr3_aa: CAWSMDPRGKLFF
d_call: -; j_call: TRBJ2-1; clone_size: -; v_call: TRBV24-1; cdr3_nt: TGTGCCACCATGGCAGGGCCAAATGAGCAGTTCTTC; cdr3_aa: CATMAGPNEQFF
d_call: TRBD2; j_call: TRBJ2-1; clone_size: -; v_call: TRBV5-1; cdr3_nt: TGCGCCAGCAGCTTGGTGCCAGTCGGACTAGCGGGGGACAATGAGCAGTTCTTC; cdr3_aa: CASSLVPVGLAGDNEQFF
d_call: -; j_call: TRBJ1-2; clone_size: -; v_call: TRBV19; cdr3_nt: TGTGCCAGTAGTATTGAGGTGGCAGCAGGCTACACCTTC; cdr3_aa: CASSIEVAAGYTF
d_call: -; j_call: TRBJ2-5; clone_size: -; v_call: TRBV11-2; cdr3_nt: TGTGCCAGCAGCTTGCTGTTCAGGGGCCAAGAGACCCAGTACTTC; cdr3_aa: CASSLLFRGQETQYF
d_call: TRBD2; j_call: TRBJ2-1; clone_size: -; v_call: TRBV5-5; cdr3_nt: TGTGCCAGCAGCTTGCAAGCTAGCGGGAGGGCCCATGAGCAGTTCTTC; cdr3_aa: CASSLQASGRAHEQFF
d_call: -; j_call: TRBJ1-1; clone_size: few; v_call: TRBV19; cdr3_nt: TGTGCCAGTAGTACTACGTTGAGCACTGAAGCTTTCTTT; cdr3_aa: CASSTTLSTEAFF
d_call: -; j_call: TRBJ1-5; clone_size: -; v_call: TRBV7-6; cdr3_nt: TGTGCCAGCAGCATGGAAGGGGAATGGAATCAGCCCCAGCATTTT; cdr3_aa: CASSMEGEWNQPQHF
d_call: TRBD2; j_call: TRBJ2-3; clone_size: few; v_call: TRBV10-3; cdr3_nt: TGTGCCATCAGCCGCAGCGGGGGTGCAGATACGCAGTATTTT; cdr3_aa: CAISRSGGADTQYF
d_call: TRBD1; j_call: TRBJ1-3; clone_size: -; v_call: TRBV7-2; cdr3_nt: TGTGCCAGCAGCTTGACAGGGTTACCTGGAAACACCATATATTTT; cdr3_aa: CASSLTGLPGNTIYF
d_call: TRBD1; j_call: TRBJ1-2; clone_size: -; v_call: TRBV5-4; cdr3_nt: TGTGCCAGCAGCTTAAACGCCGCAGGGGGTGGCTACACCTTC; cdr3_aa: CASSLNAAGGGYTF
d_call: -; j_call: TRBJ2-3; clone_size: -; v_call: TRBV2; cdr3_nt: TGTGCCAGCATTCGGGATCACACCACAGATACGCAGTATTTT; cdr3_aa: CASIRDHTTDTQYF
d_call: TRBD1; j_call: TRBJ1-2; clone_size: -; v_call: TRBV2; cdr3_nt: TGTGCCAGCAGCGAAACAGGGAGACAGGGCCCAACTTCAAACGGCTACACCTTC; cdr3_aa: CASSETGRQGPTSNGYTF
d_call: -; j_call: TRBJ1-4; clone_size: once; v_call: TRBV28; cdr3_nt: TGTGCCAGCAGTTTGGGAGGGATCACTAATGAAAAACTGTTTTTT; cdr3_aa: CASSLGGITNEKLFF
d_call: TRBD1; j_call: TRBJ1-5; clone_size: -; v_call: TRBV27; cdr3_nt: TGTGCCAGCAGTTTAGGGACAGATAGCAATCAGCCCCAGCATTTT; cdr3_aa: CASSLGTDSNQPQHF
d_call: -; j_call: TRBJ1-5; clone_size: few; v_call: TRBV1; cdr3_nt: TGCACCAGCAGCCGAGCCAATCAGCCCCAGCATTTT; cdr3_aa: CTSSRANQPQHF
d_call: -; j_call: TRBJ2-3; clone_size: -; v_call: TRBV5-1; cdr3_nt: TGCGCCAGCAGCGCCTCAGGCACTAGCACAGATACGCAGTATTTT; cdr3_aa: CASSASGTSTDTQYF
d_call: -; j_call: TRBJ1-2; clone_size: -; v_call: TRBV2; cdr3_nt: TGTGCCAGCCAGACAGGATGGGAAGGCTACACCTTC; cdr3_aa: CASQTGWEGYTF
d_call: TRBD2; j_call: TRBJ2-2; clone_size: -; v_call: TRBV5-1; cdr3_nt: TGCGCCAGCAGACTACCGGGACTAAACACCGGGGAGCTGTTTTTT; cdr3_aa: CASRLPGLNTGELFF
d_call: -; j_call: TRBJ2-2; clone_size: -; v_call: TRBV3-1/TRBV3-2; cdr3_nt: TGTGCCAGCAGCCAAGGGGTTAGCGGCAACACCGGGGAGCTGTTTTTT; cdr3_aa: CASSQGVSGNTGELFF
d_call: TRBD1; j_call: TRBJ1-1; clone_size: once; v_call: TRBV27; cdr3_nt: TGTGCCAGCAGTTTATTGGGACAGGGGGCCACTGAAGCTTTCTTT; cdr3_aa: CASSLLGQGATEAFF
d_call: TRBD1; j_call: TRBJ1-1; clone_size: -; v_call: TRBV6-2/TRBV6-3; cdr3_nt: TGTGCCAGCAGTTTAGCGGACAGGGTGGCTGAAGCTTTCTTT; cdr3_aa: CASSLADRVAEAFF
d_call: -; j_call: TRBJ2-5; clone_size: -; v_call: TRBV11-2; cdr3_nt: TGTGCCAGCAGCTCCTGGCCCGGGGAGACCCAGTACTTC; cdr3_aa: CASSSWPGETQYF
d_call: -; j_call: TRBJ2-5; clone_size: -; v_call: TRBV27; cdr3_nt: TGTGCCAGCAGTTCCTCCCCCGGTAAACAAGAGACCCAGTACTTC; cdr3_aa: CASSSSPGKQETQYF
d_call: TRBD1; j_call: TRBJ2-7; clone_size: few; v_call: TRBV13; cdr3_nt: TGTGCCAGCAGCTTAAGACAGGGGCAATACGAGCAGTACTTC; cdr3_aa: CASSLRQGQYEQYF
d_call: TRBD1; j_call: TRBJ2-7; clone_size: once; v_call: TRBV6-2/TRBV6-3; cdr3_nt: TGTGCCAGCAGTTACGACAGGGTTCTCGACGAGCAGTACTTC; cdr3_aa: CASSYDRVLDEQYF
d_call: -; j_call: TRBJ2-3; clone_size: few; v_call: TRBV7-2; cdr3_nt: TGTGCCAGCAGTCCATGGTCGCAGACGGAGGATACGCAGTATTTT; cdr3_aa: CASSPWSQTEDTQYF
d_call: -; j_call: TRBJ2-2; clone_size: -; v_call: TRBV19; cdr3_nt: TGTGCCAGTAGAGTACACAAGAACACCGGGGAGCTGTTTTTT; cdr3_aa: CASRVHKNTGELFF
d_call: TRBD1; j_call: TRBJ2-6; clone_size: -; v_call: TRBV6-5; cdr3_nt: TGTGCCAGCAGGGGGGACAGCTCTGGGGCCAACGTCCTGACTTTC; cdr3_aa: CASRGDSSGANVLTF
d_call: -; j_call: TRBJ1-5; clone_size: -; v_call: TRBV2; cdr3_nt: TGTGCCAGCAGCCGGACAGTTTCCAATCAGCCCCAGCATTTT; cdr3_aa: CASSRTVSNQPQHF
d_call: -; j_call: TRBJ1-6; clone_size: -; v_call: TRBV5-1; cdr3_nt: TGCGCCAGCAGCTTGTCCAGGCGATCGGGGGCACCCCTCCACTTT; cdr3_aa: CASSLSRRSGAPLHF
d_call: TRBD1; j_call: TRBJ2-7; clone_size: -; v_call: TRBV30; cdr3_nt: TGTGCCTTCCGGGACAGCTACGAGCAGTACTTC; cdr3_aa: CAFRDSYEQYF
d_call: -; j_call: TRBJ2-5; clone_size: -; v_call: TRBV9; cdr3_nt: TGTGCCAGCAGCGTAGGTAACCAAGAGACCCAGTACTTC; cdr3_aa: CASSVGNQETQYF
d_call: TRBD1; j_call: TRBJ2-3; clone_size: -; v_call: TRBV28; cdr3_nt: TGTGCCAGCAGCCCCGCCCGGGACAGGGGGTATACGCAGTATTTT; cdr3_aa: CASSPARDRGYTQYF
d_call: TRBD1; j_call: TRBJ2-3; clone_size: -; v_call: TRBV10-3; cdr3_nt: TGTGCCATCAGTGAGTCGTGGGGACAGGCGGGAGATACGCAGTATTTT; cdr3_aa: CAISESWGQAGDTQYF
d_call: -; j_call: TRBJ1-2; clone_size: once; v_call: TRBV7-6; cdr3_nt: TGTGCCAGCAGCTTAGCCATCGATCCTAACTATGATGGCTACACCTTC; cdr3_aa: CASSLAIDPNYDGYTF
d_call: -; j_call: TRBJ1-6; clone_size: once; v_call: TRBV14; cdr3_nt: TGTGCCAGCAGCTACCACCAGGGCACGCTCCACTTT; cdr3_aa: CASSYHQGTLHF